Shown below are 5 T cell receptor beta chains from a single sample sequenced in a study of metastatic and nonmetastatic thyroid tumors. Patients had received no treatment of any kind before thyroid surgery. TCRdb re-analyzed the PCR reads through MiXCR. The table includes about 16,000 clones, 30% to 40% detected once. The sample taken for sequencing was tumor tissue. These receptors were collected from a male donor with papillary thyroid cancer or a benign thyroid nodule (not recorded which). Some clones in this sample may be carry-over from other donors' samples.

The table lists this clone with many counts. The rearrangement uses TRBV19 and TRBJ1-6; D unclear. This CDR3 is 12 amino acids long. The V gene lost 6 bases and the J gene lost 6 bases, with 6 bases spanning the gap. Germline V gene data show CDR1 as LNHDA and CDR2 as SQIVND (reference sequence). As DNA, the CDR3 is TGTGCCAGTAGGGCGGGTAATTCACCCCTCCACTTT. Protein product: CASRAGNSPLHF.

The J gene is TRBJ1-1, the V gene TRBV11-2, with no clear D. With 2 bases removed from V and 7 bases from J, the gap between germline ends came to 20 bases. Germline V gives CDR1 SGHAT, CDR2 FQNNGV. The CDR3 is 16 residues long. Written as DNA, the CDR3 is TGTGCCAGCAGCTTAAGAGGCGGAAACTCGGCAGTTGAAGCTTTCTTT. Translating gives CASSLRGGNSAVEAFF.

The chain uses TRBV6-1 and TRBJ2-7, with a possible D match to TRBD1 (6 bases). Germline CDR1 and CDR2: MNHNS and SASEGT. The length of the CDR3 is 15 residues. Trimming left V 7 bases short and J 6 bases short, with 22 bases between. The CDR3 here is CASKRSGTYPLEQYF. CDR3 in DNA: TGTGCCAGCAAGAGGAGTGGGACATACCCCCTCGAGCAGTACTTC.

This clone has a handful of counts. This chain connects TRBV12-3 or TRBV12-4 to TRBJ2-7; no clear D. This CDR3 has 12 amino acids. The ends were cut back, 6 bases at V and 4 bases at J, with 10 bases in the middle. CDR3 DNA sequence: TGTGCCAGCAGCCCCTTTGGATACGAGCAGTACTTC. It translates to CASSPFGYEQYF.

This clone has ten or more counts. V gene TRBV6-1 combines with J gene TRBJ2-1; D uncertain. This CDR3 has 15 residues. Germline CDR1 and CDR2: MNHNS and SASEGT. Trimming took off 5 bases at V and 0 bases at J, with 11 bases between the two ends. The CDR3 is CASSSDSSSYNEQFF. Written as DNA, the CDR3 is TGTGCCAGCAGTTCAGATTCTAGCTCCTACAATGAGCAGTTCTTC.